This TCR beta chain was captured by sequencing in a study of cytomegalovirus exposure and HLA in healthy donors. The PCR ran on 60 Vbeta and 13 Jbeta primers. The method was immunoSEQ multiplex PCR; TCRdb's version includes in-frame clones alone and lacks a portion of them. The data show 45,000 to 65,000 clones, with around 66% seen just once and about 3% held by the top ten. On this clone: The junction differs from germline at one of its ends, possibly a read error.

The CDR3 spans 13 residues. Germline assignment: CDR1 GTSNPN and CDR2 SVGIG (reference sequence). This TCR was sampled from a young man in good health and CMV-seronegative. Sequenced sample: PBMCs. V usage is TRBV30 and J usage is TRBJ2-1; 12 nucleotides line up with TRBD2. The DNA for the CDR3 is TGTGCTTGGACTAGCGGGACTCTCAATGAGCAGTTCTTC. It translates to CAWTSGTLNEQFF.